The clone carrying this T cell receptor beta chain was seen a handful of times. Its matching antigen is unknown. This entry is derived from a study of blood T cells in healthy people across ages. Study details: About one barcoded beta molecule per two T cells was the capture yield of template switching. Findings and limits, study-wide: Among T cells, TCR beta diversity per million cells dropped roughly linearly as age rose.

CDR3 length: 14 residues. Germline loops: CDR1 LGHNA, CDR2 YSLEER. Trimming left V 0 bases short and J 2 bases short, with 4 bases between. A second PCR, run for roughly 7 to 12 cycles, used a sample-barcoded 5' primer plus a J-beta primer mix. TCRdb reprocessed the 5' RACE reads via MiXCR and lists one record per CDR3 protein. The sample carries more than 500,000 distinct CDR3 sequences, approximately 27% recorded once. The V call is TRBV4-3, the J call TRBJ2-2, with D unresolved. The sequence came from a woman in her 70s in good health. Sequenced sample: blood. In nucleotides, the CDR3 is TGCGCCAGCAGCCAAGATCCCAACACCGGGGAGCTGTTTTTT. It is translated as CASSQDPNTGELFF.